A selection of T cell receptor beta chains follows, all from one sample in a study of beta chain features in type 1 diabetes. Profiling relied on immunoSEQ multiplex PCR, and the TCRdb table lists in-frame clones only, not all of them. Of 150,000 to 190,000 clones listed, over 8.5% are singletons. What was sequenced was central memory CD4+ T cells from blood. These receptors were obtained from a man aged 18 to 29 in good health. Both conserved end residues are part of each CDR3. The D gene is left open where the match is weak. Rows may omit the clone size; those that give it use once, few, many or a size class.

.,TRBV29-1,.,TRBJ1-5,CSVMDHRDQPQHF,TGCAGCGTTATGGACCACCGCGATCAGCCCCAGCATTTT
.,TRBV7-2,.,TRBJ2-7,CASSLAHSGRAAYEQYF,TGTGCCAGCAGCTTGGCCCACTCAGGCAGGGCGGCGTACGAGCAGTACTTC
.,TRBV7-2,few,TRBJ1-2,CASSSSFGYGYTF,TGTGCCAGCAGCTCGTCCTTCGGCTATGGCTACACCTTC
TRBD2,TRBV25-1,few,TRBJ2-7,CASSATSGYEQYF,TGTGCCAGCAGTGCGACTAGCGGGTACGAGCAGTACTTC
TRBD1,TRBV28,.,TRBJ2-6,CASNSWTGGSGANVLTF,TGTGCCAGCAACTCCTGGACAGGTGGCTCTGGGGCCAACGTCCTGACTTTC
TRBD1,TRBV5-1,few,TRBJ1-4,CASSTQSGGGEKLFF,TGCGCCAGCAGCACCCAGTCCGGAGGGGGCGAAAAACTGTTTTTT
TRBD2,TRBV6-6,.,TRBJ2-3,CASTPAGGPGTQYF,TGTGCCAGCACCCCCGCGGGGGGGCCGGGTACGCAGTATTTT
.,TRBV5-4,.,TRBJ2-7,CASSLITFRGEQYF,TGTGCCAGCAGCTTAATCACGTTCCGAGGGGAGCAGTACTTC
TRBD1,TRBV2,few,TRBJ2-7,CASRKTGFDEQYF,TGTGCCAGCAGGAAGACAGGGTTCGACGAGCAGTACTTC
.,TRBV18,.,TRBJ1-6,CASSPSTHRDSPLHF,TGTGCCAGCTCACCATCAACCCACAGGGACTCACCCCTCCACTTT
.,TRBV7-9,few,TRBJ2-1,CASSLYTDGHNEQFF,TGTGCCAGCAGCTTATACACGGACGGCCACAATGAGCAGTTCTTC
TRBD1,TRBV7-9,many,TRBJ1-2,CASTPGQGNYGYTF,TGTGCCAGCACTCCGGGACAGGGAAACTATGGCTACACCTTC
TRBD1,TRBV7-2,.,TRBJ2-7,CASSRGQGISYEQYF,TGTGCCAGCAGCAGAGGACAGGGCATCTCCTACGAGCAGTACTTC
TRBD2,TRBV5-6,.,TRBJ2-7,CASSRLAVYEQYF,TGTGCCAGCAGCCGACTAGCGGTCTACGAGCAGTACTTC
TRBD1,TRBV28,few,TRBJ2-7,CASSLPGQALNEQYF,TGTGCCAGCAGCCTTCCCGGACAGGCTTTGAACGAGCAGTACTTC
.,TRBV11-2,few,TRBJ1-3,CASSLITQISGNTIYF,TGTGCCAGCAGCTTAATCACGCAAATCTCTGGAAACACCATATATTTT
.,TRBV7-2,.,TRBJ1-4,CASSLVPATNEKLFF,TGTGCCAGCAGCTTAGTTCCCGCAACTAATGAAAAACTGTTTTTT
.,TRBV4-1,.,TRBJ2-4,CASSQPDPGSLAKNIQYF,TGCGCCAGCAGCCAGCCGGACCCGGGATCCCTGGCCAAAAACATTCAGTACTTC
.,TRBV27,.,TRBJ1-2,CASTSGALSWGYTF,TGTGCCAGCACTTCAGGGGCTTTAAGTTGGGGCTACACCTTC
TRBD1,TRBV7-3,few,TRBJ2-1,CASSHTGGDEQFF,TGTGCCAGCAGCCATACAGGGGGTGATGAGCAGTTCTTC
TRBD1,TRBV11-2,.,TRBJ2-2,CASSLVSAGQGRTGELFF,TGTGCCAGCAGCTTAGTATCCGCGGGACAGGGAAGAACAGGGGAGCTGTTTTTT
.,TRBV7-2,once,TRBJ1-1,CASKGRSTEAFF,TGTGCCAGCAAGGGGCGGAGCACTGAAGCTTTCTTT
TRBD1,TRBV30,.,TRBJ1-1,CAWSQDRGVGAFF,TGTGCCTGGAGTCAAGACAGGGGGGTGGGAGCTTTCTTT
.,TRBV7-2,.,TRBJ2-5,CASSLDGAQETQYF,TGTGCCAGCAGCTTAGACGGGGCTCAAGAGACCCAGTACTTC
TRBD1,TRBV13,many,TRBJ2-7,CASSRDRGSAYEQYF,TGTGCCAGCAGCCGCGACAGGGGGTCCGCCTACGAGCAGTACTTC
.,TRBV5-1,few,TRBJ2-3,CASTSLGRERDTQYF,TGCGCCAGCACTTCCTTGGGACGAGAGAGGGATACGCAGTATTTT
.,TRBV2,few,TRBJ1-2,CASSVWNPPPNYGYTF,TGTGCCAGCAGTGTTTGGAATCCCCCTCCAAACTATGGCTACACCTTC
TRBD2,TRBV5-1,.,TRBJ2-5,CASSPLAGGAGETQYF,TGCGCCAGCAGCCCTCTAGCGGGAGGGGCAGGGGAGACCCAGTACTTC
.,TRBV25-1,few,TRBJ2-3,CASSESPSQDTQYF,TGTGCCAGCAGTGAATCCCCCTCCCAAGATACGCAGTATTTT
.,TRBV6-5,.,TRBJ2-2,CASSYSRRLNTGELFF,TGTGCCAGCAGTTACTCGAGGAGACTGAACACCGGGGAGCTGTTTTTT
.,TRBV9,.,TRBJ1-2,CASKGTRALNYGYTF,TGTGCCAGCAAGGGGACCAGGGCACTTAACTATGGCTACACCTTC
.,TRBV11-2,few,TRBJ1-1,CASSLVEGYNTEAFF,TGTGCCAGCAGCTTAGTTGAGGGATATAACACTGAAGCTTTCTTT
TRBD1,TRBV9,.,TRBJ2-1,CASSTGTGPNEQFF,TGTGCCAGCAGCACCGGGACAGGGCCCAATGAGCAGTTCTTC
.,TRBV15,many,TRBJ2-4,CATSRDSGGQRQYF,TGTGCCACCAGCAGAGATTCGGGCGGACAACGGCAATACTTC
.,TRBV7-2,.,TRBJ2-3,CASRSPAGMSLDTQYF,TGTGCCAGCAGATCACCGGCAGGGATGTCGTTAGATACGCAGTATTTT
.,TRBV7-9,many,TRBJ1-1,CASSLRDTEAFF,TGTGCCAGCAGCTTAAGGGACACTGAAGCTTTCTTT
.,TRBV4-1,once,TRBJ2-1,CASSQDPGTYNEQFF,TGCGCCAGCAGCCAAGACCCCGGGACTTACAATGAGCAGTTCTTC
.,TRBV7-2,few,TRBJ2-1,CASSPRGPEQFF,TGTGCCAGCAGCCCCCGTGGGCCCGAGCAGTTCTTC
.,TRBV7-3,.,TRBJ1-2,CASSSASGFYGYTF,TGTGCCAGCAGCTCGGCCTCAGGGTTCTATGGCTACACCTTC
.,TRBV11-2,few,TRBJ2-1,CASSLKAGQGYNEQFF,TGTGCCAGCAGCCTCAAGGCTGGGCAGGGTTACAATGAGCAGTTCTTC
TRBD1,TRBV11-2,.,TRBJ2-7,CASSPYLDRVWEQYF,TGTGCCAGCAGCCCCTACCTCGACAGGGTATGGGAGCAGTACTTC
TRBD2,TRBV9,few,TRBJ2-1,CASSVGGLAGYNEQFF,TGTGCCAGCAGCGTAGGGGGACTAGCGGGTTACAATGAGCAGTTCTTC
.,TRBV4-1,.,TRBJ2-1,CASSQRTEGNYNEQFF,TGCGCCAGCAGCCAAAGGACGGAGGGGAACTACAATGAGCAGTTCTTC
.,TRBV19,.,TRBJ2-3,CASSMVLAGTDTQYF,TGTGCCAGTAGTATGGTCTTAGCGGGCACAGATACGCAGTATTTT
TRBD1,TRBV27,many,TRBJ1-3,CASSQDRGFSGNTIYF,TGTGCCAGCAGTCAGGACAGGGGATTCTCTGGAAACACCATATATTTT
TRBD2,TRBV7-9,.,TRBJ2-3,CASRKTSGTDTQYF,TGTGCCAGCAGGAAGACTAGCGGCACAGATACGCAGTATTTT
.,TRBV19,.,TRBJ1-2,CASMMVPYGYTF,TGTGCCAGTATGATGGTACCCTATGGCTACACCTTC
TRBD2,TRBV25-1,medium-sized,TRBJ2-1,CASAARPSGPTNEQFF,TGTGCCAGCGCCGCGCGTCCTAGCGGGCCTACCAATGAGCAGTTCTTC
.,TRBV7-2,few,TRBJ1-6,CASSSRKGNNSPLHF,TGTGCCAGCAGCAGCCGTAAGGGGAATAATTCACCCCTCCACTTT
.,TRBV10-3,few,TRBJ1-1,CAISGIGGNTEAFF,TGTGCCATCAGCGGAATCGGGGGAAACACTGAAGCTTTCTTT
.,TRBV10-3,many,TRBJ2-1,CAISAGKEQFF,TGTGCCATCAGTGCAGGAAAGGAGCAGTTCTTC
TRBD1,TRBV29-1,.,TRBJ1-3,CSVVDRGRGNTIYF,TGCAGCGTCGTGGACAGGGGGCGAGGGAACACCATATATTTT
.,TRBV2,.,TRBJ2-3,CASSEAWLASTDTQYF,TGTGCCAGCAGTGAAGCATGGCTGGCTAGCACAGATACGCAGTATTTT
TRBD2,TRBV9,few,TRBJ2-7,CASSKTTSGPYEQYF,TGTGCCAGCAGCAAGACGACTAGCGGACCCTACGAGCAGTACTTC
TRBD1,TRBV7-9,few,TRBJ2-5,CASSNQTGGVATQYF,TGTGCCAGCAGCAATCAAACAGGGGGCGTAGCAACCCAGTACTTC
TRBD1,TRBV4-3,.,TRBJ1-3,CASSPGQGQLGNTIYF,TGCGCCAGCAGCCCGGGACAGGGGCAGTTGGGAAACACCATATATTTT
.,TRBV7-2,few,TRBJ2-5,CASSPYSIQETQYF,TGTGCCAGCAGCCCCTACTCGATACAAGAGACCCAGTACTTC
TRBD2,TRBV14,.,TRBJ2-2,CASSRLGREDTGELFF,TGTGCCAGCAGCCGACTGGGACGGGAGGACACCGGGGAGCTGTTTTTT
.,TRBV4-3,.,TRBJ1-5,CASSQDRGPQHF,TGCGCCAGCAGCCAAGATAGGGGGCCCCAGCATTTT
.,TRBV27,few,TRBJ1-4,CASRIQGIGSREKLFF,TGTGCCAGCAGGATACAGGGAATAGGAAGTCGCGAAAAACTGTTTTTT